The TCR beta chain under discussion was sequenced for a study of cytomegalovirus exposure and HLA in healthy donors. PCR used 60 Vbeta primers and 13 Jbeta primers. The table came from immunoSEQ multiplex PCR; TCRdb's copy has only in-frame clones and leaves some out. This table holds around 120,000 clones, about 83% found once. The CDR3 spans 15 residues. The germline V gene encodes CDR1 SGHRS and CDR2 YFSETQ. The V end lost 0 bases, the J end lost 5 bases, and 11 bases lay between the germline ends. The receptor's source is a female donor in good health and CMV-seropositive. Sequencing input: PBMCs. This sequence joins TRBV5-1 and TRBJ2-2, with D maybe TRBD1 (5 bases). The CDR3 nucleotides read TGCGCCAGCAGCTTGGGGACATCTTGGACCGGGGAGCTGTTTTTT. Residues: CASSLGTSWTGELFF. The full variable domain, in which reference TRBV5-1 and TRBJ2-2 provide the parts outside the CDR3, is KAGVTQTPRYLIKTRGQQVTLSCSPISGHRSVSWYQQTPGQGLQFLFEYFSETQRNKGNFPGRFSGRQFSNSRSEMNVSTLELGDSALYLCASSLGTSWTGELFFGEGSRLTVL.